The 26 T cell receptor beta chains given below trace back to one sample, sequenced in a study of T-cell memory formation after mild COVID-19. TCRdb passed the 5' RACE reads through MiXCR, listing each CDR3 protein once. The sample has about 430,000 distinct CDR3 sequences; about 20% are singletons. The specimen was PBMCs or a T cell subset sorted from them (not recorded which). The receptors were gathered from a man younger than 30 who had mild COVID-19 (a few samples of this study predate the infection). Cell type and time point are not known.

This clonotype was observed a single time. J is TRBJ2-1 and V is TRBV7-2; TRBD1 or TRBD2 may be the D gene (5 bases each). V shed 7 bases and J shed 6 bases, with 16 bases lying between them. The CDR3 covers 14 residues. CDR1 and CDR2 (germline): SGHTA, FQGNSA. The CDR3: CASTEGRAVNEQFF. CDR3 DNA: TGTGCCAGCACCGAGGGCAGGGCGGTCAATGAGCAGTTCTTC.

V gene TRBV27 combines with J gene TRBJ1-5; perhaps TRBD1 as D (6 bases). CDR3 length: 16 residues. CDR1 and CDR2 (germline): MNHEY, SMNVEV (reference sequence). The V gene lost 4 bases and the J gene lost 0 bases, with 13 bases spanning the gap. The CDR3 bases are TGTGCCAGCAGTTCCCGGGGACATCCTAGCAATCAGCCCCAGCATTTT. Translated, it gives CASSSRGHPSNQPQHF.

This chain uses TRBV24-1 with TRBJ1-6; D gene ambiguous. The CDR3 runs to 12 residues. Germline CDR1 KGHDR, CDR2 SFDVKD. V was clipped by 4 bases and J by 7 bases, with 4 bases between them. The CDR3 here is CATSDSNSPLHF. The DNA of the CDR3 is TGTGCCACCAGTGACAGCAATTCACCCCTCCACTTT.

This clonotype was seen many times. The chain combines TRBV12-3 or TRBV12-4 with TRBJ2-2; D is unresolved. There are 16 residues in the CDR3. V lost 2 bases and J lost 0, with 10 bases in between. The chain's CDR3 is CASSLLSTSNTGELFF. The CDR3 coding sequence is TGTGCCAGCAGTTTATTATCTACTTCGAACACCGGGGAGCTGTTTTTT.

The V and J genes are TRBV10-3 and TRBJ2-3, with D possibly matching TRBD2 (5 bases). V was cut by 0 bases and J by 4 bases, with 5 bases left in between. The CDR3 has 13 residues. The germline CDR1 and CDR2 sequences are ENHRY and SYGVKD. Here the CDR3 DNA reads TGTGCCATCAGTGAGTCGAGGGCAGATACGCAGTATTTT. It codes for CAISESRADTQYF.

In this sample, this clonotype turned up a few times. This chain links TRBV7-2 with TRBJ2-7; D not certain. V was clipped by 3 bases and J by 2 bases, with 11 bases between them. Germline V gene sequence: CDR1 SGHTA, CDR2 FQGNSA. CDR3 length equals 14 residues. The CDR3 DNA reads as TGTGCCAGCAGCTTGGGCGATACCCCCTACGAGCAGTACGTC. This gives the protein CASSLGDTPYEQYV.

CDR3: CATSDSKWGGRETQYF. The DNA of the CDR3 is TGTGCCACCAGTGATTCCAAGTGGGGGGGCAGGGAGACCCAGTACTTC. V usage is TRBV24-1 and J usage is TRBJ2-5; TRBD2 might be the D (7 bases). The CDR3 totals 16 residues. Germline-derived CDR1 and CDR2 are KGHDR and SFDVKD. V was trimmed by 2 bases and J by 5 bases, leaving 17 bases between them.

This clonotype was seen more than once but under ten times. The rearrangement uses TRBV21-1 and TRBJ1-6; whether TRBD1, the table's D call, matches the DNA was not checked. TRBV21-1 represents a pseudogene. The CDR3 sequence is 15 residues long. CDR3 region: CASSSEGEIGSPLHF. As DNA, the CDR3 is TGTGCCAGCAGCAGCGAGGGGGAGATCGGTTCACCCCTCCACTTT.

This chain links TRBV4-3 with TRBJ2-1, with D possibly being TRBD1 or TRBD2 (7 bases each). The CDR3 extends over 16 amino acids. V was pared by 0 bases and J by 5 bases, with 14 bases between. Germline lookup yields CDR1 LGHNA and CDR2 YSLEER. CDR3 coding DNA: TGCGCCAGCAGCCAAGATCTGGCAGGGGGGGACAATGAGCAGTTCTTC. Protein product: CASSQDLAGGDNEQFF.

This chain links TRBV5-1 with TRBJ1-6; D uncertain. The CDR3 contains 15 residues. Germline assignment: CDR1 SGHRS and CDR2 YFSETQ. Trimming took off 0 bases at V and 10 bases at J, with 14 bases between the two ends. This CDR3 is CASSLVGSWRSPLHF. In DNA, the CDR3 is TGCGCCAGCAGCTTGGTAGGGTCATGGCGATCACCCCTCCACTTT.

This chain links TRBV12-3 or TRBV12-4 with TRBJ1-5; D might be TRBD1 (5 bases). CDR3 length: 15 amino acids. V lost 6 bases, J lost 11 bases, and 23 bases lay in between. The DNA for the CDR3 is TGTGCCAGCAGCCGGACCGGGACTGTCCTTCGGGCCCAGCATTTT. Translated: CASSRTGTVLRAQHF.

In this sample, this clonotype turned up a few times. The chain combines TRBV12-3 or TRBV12-4 with TRBJ1-5; 10 nucleotides line up with TRBD1. V lost 5 bases and J lost 6; bases outside the gene matches: 7. The CDR3 totals 15 residues. Written as DNA, the CDR3 is TGTGCCAGCAGTCCCGGACAGGGGGAGAGTCAGCCCCAGCATTTT. This translates into CASSPGQGESQPQHF.

In this sample, this clonotype turned up a few times. The chain uses TRBV5-6 and TRBJ1-5; a weak D match, TRBD1 (6 bases). V was clipped by 3 bases and J by 3 bases, with 16 bases between them. CDR1 and CDR2 from the germline V gene are SGHDT and YYEEEE. The CDR3 length is 16 residues. The CDR3 loop reads CASSSAGEGVNQPQHF. CDR3 coding DNA: TGTGCCAGCAGCTCCGCAGGGGAAGGGGTCAATCAGCCCCAGCATTTT.

The rearrangement links TRBV9 to TRBJ2-1; 11 positions match TRBD2. The trim removed 3 bases at V and 4 bases at J, leaving 6 bases unmatched. Germline V lookup: CDR1 SGDLS, CDR2 YYNGEE. The CDR3 contains 16 residues. The CDR3 loop reads CASSGTGTSGYNEQFF. In nucleotides, the CDR3 is TGTGCCAGCAGCGGCACCGGGACTAGCGGTTACAATGAGCAGTTCTTC.

This clonotype came up a few times. This rearrangement joins TRBV6-2 or TRBV6-3 to TRBJ1-5, with D unresolved. The germline CDR1 and CDR2 sequences are MNHEY and SVGEGT. The CDR3 spans 14 residues. V lost 6 bases and J 5 bases, leaving 14 bases between the germline ends. As DNA, the CDR3 is TGTGCCAGCAGCGCACCTCAAGGCCATCAGCCCCAGCATTTT. It encodes CASSAPQGHQPQHF.

The J gene is TRBJ1-1, the V gene TRBV5-1, with D possibly TRBD1 on 5 matching bases. The length of the CDR3 is 15 residues. V was cut by 0 bases and J by 4 bases, with 13 bases left in between. The germline CDR1 and CDR2 sequences are SGHRS and YFSETQ. CDR3 coding DNA: TGCGCCAGCAGCTTGGAAGGGGTTCTAATCACTGAAGCTTTCTTT. Protein product: CASSLEGVLITEAFF.

This chain joins TRBV14 and TRBJ2-3; D tentatively reads TRBD1 or TRBD2 (5 bases each). The CDR3 totals 17 residues. The germline gives CDR1 SGHDN, CDR2 FVKESK. Trimming stripped 1 base from V and 0 bases from J, with 14 bases between. The DNA for the CDR3 is TGTGCCAGCAGCCAAGGAAGACAGAGAGGGAGCACAGATACGCAGTATTTT. This codes for CASSQGRQRGSTDTQYF.

The V gene is TRBV5-5, the J gene TRBJ1-1; D gene ambiguous. CDR1 is SGHKS and CDR2 is YYEKEE in the germline V gene (reference sequence). The CDR3 spans 13 residues. V lost 5 bases to trimming and J lost 1 base, with 9 bases between them. The CDR3 DNA follows: TGTGCCAGCAGTCCACCAAGGAACACTGAAGCTTTCTTT. Protein product: CASSPPRNTEAFF.

This clonotype was observed at least ten times. This chain uses TRBV7-6 with TRBJ1-1; D remains ambiguous. The ends were cut back, 4 bases at V and 0 bases at J, with 9 bases in the middle. This CDR3 is built from 14 residues. Germline-derived CDR1 and CDR2 are SGHVS and FNYEAQ. Here the CDR3 reads CASSSGSLNTEAFF. CDR3 in DNA: TGTGCCAGCAGCTCAGGTTCTTTGAACACTGAAGCTTTCTTT.

V is TRBV18 and J is TRBJ2-7; 7 bases match TRBD1. Germline-derived CDR1 and CDR2 are KGHSH and LQKENI. This CDR3 has 12 amino acids. Losses at the gene ends were 4 bases for V and 6 bases for J; bases not matched to a gene: 3. The CDR3 bases are TGTGCCAGCTCACAAAACAGGGGCGAGCAGTACTTC. Its protein is CASSQNRGEQYF.

This chain connects TRBV19 to TRBJ1-6, with 8 bases lining up with TRBD1. The CDR3 extends over 13 amino acids. The J segment lost 8 bases and the V segment lost 7 bases, leaving 4 bases of the junction unmatched. The germline V gene encodes CDR1 LNHDA and CDR2 SQIVND (reference sequence). CDR3 amino acids: CASTGQGYSPLHF. CDR3 nucleotides: TGTGCCAGTACCGGACAGGGTTATTCACCCCTCCACTTT.

There are a few counts of this clonotype. The chain recombines TRBV7-2 with TRBJ2-4; TRBD2 matches at 13 bases. The CDR3 spans 16 residues. V lost 5 bases, J lost 0 bases, and 1 base stayed unmatched. Germline V gene lookup returns CDR1 SGHTA and CDR2 FQGNSA. The CDR3 loop is CASSRLAGGAKNIQYF. In DNA, the CDR3 is TGTGCCAGCAGCCGACTAGCGGGGGGAGCCAAAAACATTCAGTACTTC.

The genes are TRBV7-6 and TRBJ2-7, with 8 bases lining up with TRBD1. Trimming took 5 bases from V and 5 from J; bases not matched to a gene: 8. This CDR3 has 14 residues. Germline values: CDR1 SGHVS, CDR2 FNYEAQ. CDR3 nucleotide sequence: TGTGCCAGCAGCCGACTGGACAGGGTCGACGAGCAGTACTTC. Its translation is CASSRLDRVDEQYF.

Remarks on this clonotype: A much larger clone is a single base away; this may be a read error. V gene TRBV5-1 combines with J gene TRBJ2-5; perhaps TRBD1 as D (5 bases). CDR3 length equals 14 residues. Trimming left V 3 bases short and J 5 bases short, with 14 bases between. Germline V gives CDR1 SGHRS, CDR2 YFSETQ. The CDR3 protein is CASSSDSGSETQYF. The CDR3 nucleotides read TGCGCCAGCAGCTCTGACAGTGGGTCGGAGACCCAGTACTTC.

The J gene is TRBJ2-5, the V gene TRBV2, with D possibly being TRBD1 (6 bases). The CDR3 runs to 13 residues. CDR1 and CDR2 (germline): SNHLY, FYNNEI. Trimming cost V 6 bases and J 5 bases, with 13 bases left between them. CDR3 in amino acids: CASSPDSSETQYF. CDR3 DNA: TGTGCCAGCAGCCCGGACAGTTCCGAGACCCAGTACTTC.

V and J are TRBV6-6 and TRBJ2-3; D not resolved. This CDR3 contains 13 residues. The V gene's germline CDR1 is MNHNY and CDR2 SVGAGI (reference sequence). Trimming removed 3 bases at V and 6 bases at J, with 10 bases between. CDR3 DNA: TGTGCCAGCAGTTATTCTAGGTTTGATACGCAGTATTTT. It yields the protein CASSYSRFDTQYF.